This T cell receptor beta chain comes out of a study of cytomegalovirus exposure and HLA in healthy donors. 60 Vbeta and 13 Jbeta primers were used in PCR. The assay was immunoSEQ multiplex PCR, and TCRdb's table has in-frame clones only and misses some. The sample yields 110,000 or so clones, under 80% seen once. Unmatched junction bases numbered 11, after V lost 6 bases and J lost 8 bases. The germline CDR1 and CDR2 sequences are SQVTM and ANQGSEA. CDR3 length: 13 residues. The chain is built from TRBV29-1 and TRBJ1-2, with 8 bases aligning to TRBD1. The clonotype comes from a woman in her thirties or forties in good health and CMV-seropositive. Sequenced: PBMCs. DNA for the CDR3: TGCAGCGTCTTTAGGACAGGGAGGTCCGGCTACACCTTC. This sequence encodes CSVFRTGRSGYTF.